A selection of T cell receptor beta chains follows, all from one sample in a study of T cells in localized non-small cell lung cancer. This table comes from immunoSEQ multiplex PCR, and its TCRdb copy is limited to in-frame clones, with some not included. The data hold nearly 25,000 clones, with more than 85% observed a single time. Material: peripheral blood, obtained before any cancer treatment. All receptors derive from a man between 40 and 70 years old with stage III squamous cell lung carcinoma. Each CDR3 is given with its conserved first and last residue. Each record gives: V gene, clone size, D gene, J gene, CDR3 DNA, CDR3 protein. The D gene is left open where the match is weak. Only part of the rows carry a size: once, few, many, or a class if the clone is expanded.

>TRBV7-3|.|TRBD2|TRBJ2-3
TGTGCCAGCAGCCCGGAGCGGGGGGGCACAGATACGCAGTATTTT
CASSPERGGTDTQYF
>TRBV28|.|.|TRBJ2-7
TGTGCCAGCAGTTTGATGCGCGAGCAGTACTTC
CASSLMREQYF
>TRBV20-1|.|TRBD1|TRBJ1-4
TGTTTGGGACAGGGGAATGAAAAACTGTTTTTT
CLGQGNEKLFF
>TRBV29-1|.|.|TRBJ1-5
TGCAGCGTTGAAGATGGAGGCAGCAGCTCGCATTTT
CSVEDGGSSSHF
>TRBV27|once|.|TRBJ1-1
TGTGCCAGCAGCGACGACCGGGACACTGAAGCTTTCTTT
CASSDDRDTEAFF
>TRBV4-1|few|TRBD2|TRBJ2-1
TGCGCCAGCAGCTACACTACTAGCGGCTACAATGAGCAGTTCTTC
CASSYTTSGYNEQFF
>TRBV5-6|.|.|TRBJ1-5
TGTGCCAGCAGCACCGGGCGGATTAGTCAGCCCCAGCATTTT
CASSTGRISQPQHF
>TRBV29-1|.|.|TRBJ1-3
TGCAGCGTTTCGACAGGAACTGGAAACACCATATATTTT
CSVSTGTGNTIYF
>TRBV6-1|once|TRBD1|TRBJ2-7
TGTGCCAGCAGTGAAGCGGGACAGAGCTACGAGCAGTACTTC
CASSEAGQSYEQYF
>TRBV4-3|.|.|TRBJ1-5
TGCGCCAGCAGCCAAGATCTGAGAGGCGGTAATCAGCCCCAGCATTTT
CASSQDLRGGNQPQHF
>TRBV28|.|.|TRBJ1-3
TGTGCCAGCAGTTTCGGGCGGAGCTCGTATTTT
CASSFGRSSYF
>TRBV4-2|.|.|TRBJ2-5
TGTGCCAGCAGCCAAGATCTGGGGCGAGAGACCCAGTACTTC
CASSQDLGRETQYF
>TRBV5-5|.|.|TRBJ1-3
TGTGCCAGCAGCACCTCGGCGGTTCTAAACACCATATATTTT
CASSTSAVLNTIYF
>TRBV2|.|.|TRBJ2-7
TGTGCCAGCAGTGTACGGCAGGGTGCCACTGAGCAGTACTTC
CASSVRQGATEQYF
>TRBV14|.|.|TRBJ1-1
TGTGCCAGCAGCCAAGGTATGAACACTGAAGCTTTCTTT
CASSQGMNTEAFF
>TRBV5-1|once|TRBD1|TRBJ2-5
TGCGCCAGCAGCCTAGGACAGGGGACTAAAGAGACCCAGTACTTC
CASSLGQGTKETQYF
>TRBV30|.|.|TRBJ1-1
TGTGCCTGGGGACGAGGTGAAGCTTTCTTT
CAWGRGEAFF
>TRBV7-9|.|.|TRBJ2-7
TGTGCCAGCAGCGATTTTCCAGTCTACGAGCAGTACTTC
CASSDFPVYEQYF
>TRBV29-1|.|.|TRBJ1-2
TGCAGCGTTGAAGAAGGGGAAAGCAGCTATGGCTACACCTTC
CSVEEGESSYGYTF
>TRBV15|.|.|TRBJ1-5
TGTGCCACCAGCAGAGATCGGGGGCAGCCCCAGCATTTT
CATSRDRGQPQHF
>TRBV5-1|.|TRBD1|TRBJ1-1
TGCGCCAGCAGCCCAAGGACAGGGATGAACACTGAAGCTTTCTTT
CASSPRTGMNTEAFF
>TRBV5-5|once|TRBD2|TRBJ2-5
TGTGCCAGCAGCCGTTCGACTAGCGGTCAAGAGACCCAGTACTTC
CASSRSTSGQETQYF
>TRBV29-1|.|.|TRBJ2-7
TGCAGCGCCCGGCAGGGAAGGTACGAGCAGTACTTC
CSARQGRYEQYF
>TRBV7-8|.|.|TRBJ2-3
TGTGCCAGCAGCTTAAGGGAAACTAGCACAGATACGCAGTATTTT
CASSLRETSTDTQYF
>TRBV27|.|.|TRBJ1-4
TGTGCCAGCAGTTCCTCCCCAGGGAGAACTAATGAAAAACTGTTTTTT
CASSSSPGRTNEKLFF
>TRBV11-3|.|.|TRBJ2-1
TGTGCCAGCAGCTTACGAAATGAGCAGTTCTTC
CASSLRNEQFF
>TRBV9|.|.|TRBJ1-4
TGTGCCAGCAGCGTATCTGTGGGGGATGAAAAACTGTTTTTT
CASSVSVGDEKLFF
>TRBV6-6|.|.|TRBJ2-7
TGTGCCAGCAGTTACTCGATGTCCTCCGAGGAGCAGTACTTC
CASSYSMSSEEQYF
>TRBV28|.|.|TRBJ2-4
TGTGCCAGCAGTTTCGGCGACCCCAAAAACATTCAGTACTTC
CASSFGDPKNIQYF
>TRBV5-1|.|TRBD2|TRBJ2-1
TGCGCCAGCAGCTTAACCTCTAGCGGGAGCTCGTTAATCTCCTACAATGAGCAGTTCTTC
CASSLTSSGSSLISYNEQFF
>TRBV19|.|.|TRBJ1-4
TGTGCCAGTAGTCTGGGTTCGCGTGAAAAACTGTTTTTT
CASSLGSREKLFF
>TRBV19|.|.|TRBJ2-3
TGTGCCAGTAGTATCCAGAGTAGCACAGATACGCAGTATTTT
CASSIQSSTDTQYF
>TRBV4-1|.|TRBD2|TRBJ2-2
TGCGCCAGCAGCCAAGTCTTGCGGGGAGGGACCGGGGAGCTGTTTTTT
CASSQVLRGGTGELFF
>TRBV7-9|.|TRBD1|TRBJ1-4
TGTGCCAGCAGCTTATGGGACAGGGGGTTGTTAGAAAAACTGTTTTTT
CASSLWDRGLLEKLFF
>TRBV19|.|.|TRBJ2-4
TGTGCCAGTACCCCAACGACAGGGAGGATCATTCAGTACTTC
CASTPTTGRIIQYF
>TRBV9|.|.|TRBJ2-7
TGTGCCAGCAGCGTAGCATTGGGACTTTCTTACGAGCAGTACTTC
CASSVALGLSYEQYF
>TRBV5-6|once|TRBD1|TRBJ1-5
TGTGCCAGCAGCCTGGGACAGTCTAATCAGCCCCAGCATTTT
CASSLGQSNQPQHF
>TRBV20-1|few|.|TRBJ2-7
TGCAGTACTGGGAGCTACGAGCAGTACTTC
CSTGSYEQYF
>TRBV5-1|once|.|TRBJ2-5
TGCGCCAGCAGCTTGCGAGCGGGCCCCCAAGAGACCCAGTACTTC
CASSLRAGPQETQYF
>TRBV6-4|.|.|TRBJ1-2
TGTGCCAGCAGTGACTCGAATAGGACCGCCTATGGCTACACCTTC
CASSDSNRTAYGYTF
>TRBV30|.|TRBD1|TRBJ2-5
TGTGCCTGGAGTCGGGGCGGGACAGGAGAGACCCAGTACTTC
CAWSRGGTGETQYF
>TRBV5-1|.|TRBD1|TRBJ1-3
TGCGCCAGCAGCTCGGGGGACAGCTCTGGAAACACCATATATTTT
CASSSGDSSGNTIYF
>TRBV4-2|.|TRBD1|TRBJ1-3
TGTGCCAGCAGCCAAGAATATGGACAGGGCACTGGAAACACCATATATTTT
CASSQEYGQGTGNTIYF
>TRBV11-2|.|.|TRBJ2-3
TGTGCCAGCAGCTTAATGGGGCCCCAAGGCACAGATACGCAGTATTTT
CASSLMGPQGTDTQYF
>TRBV29-1|.|.|TRBJ2-7
TGCAGCGTTGAAGGCGCCCCGGGACCCGCTTCGGGCGAGCAGTACTTC
CSVEGAPGPASGEQYF
>TRBV7-8|.|TRBD1|TRBJ1-5
TGTGCCAGCAGCAAGACAGGGGGGATAGGTCAGCCCCAGCATTTT
CASSKTGGIGQPQHF
>TRBV27|.|.|TRBJ2-7
TGTGCCAGCAGTTTATCAGGGCAGGCCTACGAGCAGTACTTC
CASSLSGQAYEQYF
>TRBV7-2|.|TRBD2|TRBJ2-1
TGTGCCAGCAGCTTAGTAGGACTAGGGTTCACCTACAATGAGCAGTTCTTC
CASSLVGLGFTYNEQFF
>TRBV2|few|.|TRBJ1-5
TGTGCCAGCAATCCAGCCGATAGCAATCAGCCCCAGCATTTT
CASNPADSNQPQHF